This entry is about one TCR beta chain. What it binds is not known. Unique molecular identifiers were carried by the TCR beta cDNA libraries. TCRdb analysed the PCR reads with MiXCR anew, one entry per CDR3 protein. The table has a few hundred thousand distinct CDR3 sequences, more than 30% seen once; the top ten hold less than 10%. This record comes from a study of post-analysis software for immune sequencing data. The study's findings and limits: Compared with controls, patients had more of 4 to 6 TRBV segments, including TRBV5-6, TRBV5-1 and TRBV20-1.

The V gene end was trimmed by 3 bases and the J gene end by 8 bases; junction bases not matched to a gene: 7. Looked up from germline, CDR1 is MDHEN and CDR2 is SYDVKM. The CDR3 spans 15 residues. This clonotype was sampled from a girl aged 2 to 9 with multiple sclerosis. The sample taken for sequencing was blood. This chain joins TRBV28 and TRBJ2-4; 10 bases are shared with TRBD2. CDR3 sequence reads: CASSFLAGDGDIQYF. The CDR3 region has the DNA TGTGCCAGCAGTTTTCTAGCGGGAGACGGGGACATTCAGTACTTC.